This T cell receptor (beta chain) came from a study of technical replicates of blood from a few donors. TCRdb's table, derived via immunoSEQ multiplex PCR, lists solely in-frame clones and lacks some. Altogether 84,000 or so clones are present, around 94% being singletons, with the ten largest covering roughly 0.25%. This CDR3 region has 16 residues. The V gene lost 2 bases and the J gene lost 1 base, with 11 bases spanning the gap. Per the germline V gene, CDR1 is SGHAT and CDR2 is FQNNGV. This clonotype was sampled from a human donor in good health. The sequenced sample was T cells isolated from PBMCs. The genes are TRBV11-2 and TRBJ2-2; possibly TRBD1 for D (5 bases). The CDR3 sequence is CASSLRTSLNTGELFF. Written as DNA, the CDR3 is TGTGCCAGCAGCTTAAGGACAAGCTTGAACACCGGGGAGCTGTTTTTT.